The TCR beta chain under discussion was sequenced for a study of blood T cell repertoires in COVID-19. Study in general: The origin of the acute and convalescent COVID-19 samples was the United States, Italy and Spain. T cells, B-cell-depleted T cells, or PBMCs supplied cDNA or gDNA.

Germline CDR1 reads MNHNY; CDR2 reads SVGAGI (reference sequence). This CDR3 is 15 amino acids long. Deletions cut 6 bases from V and 4 bases from J, with 16 bases between. Patients from Seattle were sampled longitudinally, starting during active infection. Authors' data handling: By means of reference gene primer amplification, nucleated cell counts were estimated. This table comes from immunoSEQ multiplex PCR, and its TCRdb copy is limited to in-frame clones, with some not included. The V and J calls and clone size come from that table; D and trimming were worked out from the DNA. The sample consists of 200,000 to 250,000 clones, more than 80% of them appearing once.

This TCR came from an elderly woman with COVID-19, enrolled during active disease. The J gene is TRBJ1-3, the V gene TRBV6-6; tentative D call: TRBD1 (5 bases). Sequences were obtained from peripheral blood. CDR3 nucleotides: TGTGCCAGCAGGCCCCCGGGACTAGCCGGAAACACCATATATTTT. Encoded protein: CASRPPGLAGNTIYF.